This passage covers 15 T cell receptor beta chains from one sample sequenced in a study of blood T cells in healthy people across ages. Alongside a J-beta primer mix, a sample-barcoded 5' primer served in a second PCR lasting about 7 to 11 cycles. TCRdb reanalysed the 5' RACE reads using MiXCR and keeps one entry per CDR3 protein. The sample has roughly 900,000 distinct CDR3 sequences; approximately 49% are singletons. Sequencing used blood. All receptors come from a young man in good health.

The chain combines TRBV7-2 with TRBJ2-1; 12 bases are shared with TRBD2. The CDR3 runs to 14 residues. Per germline, CDR1 SGHTA and CDR2 FQGNSA. V lost 5 bases and J lost 10; bases outside the gene matches: 6. Written as DNA, the CDR3 is TGTGCCAGCAGCCCTAGCGGGGGGGTTTTAGAGCAGTTCTTC. Its protein product is CASSPSGGVLEQFF.

This chain connects TRBV27 to TRBJ2-3, with TRBD2 matching 10 bases. The ends lost 6 bases at V and 2 bases at J; junction bases unmatched: 8. Germline CDR1 reads MNHEY; CDR2 reads SMNVEV (reference sequence). The CDR3 contains 16 residues. The CDR3 DNA is TGTGCCAGCAGCCTTAGCGGGAGGCCCCCCACAGATACGCAGTATTTT. This encodes CASSLSGRPPTDTQYF.

This clonotype was seen only a few times. The J gene is TRBJ2-7, the V gene TRBV6-2 or TRBV6-3, with TRBD1 as a possible D gene (6 bases). V was trimmed by 7 bases and J by 2 bases, leaving 18 bases between them. CDR3 length: 15 residues. Germline V gene data show CDR1 as MNHEY and CDR2 as SVGEGT. The DNA for the CDR3 is TGTGCCAGCACCAAGGTACAGGGCGGCACCTACGAGCAGTACTTC. This codes for CASTKVQGGTYEQYF.

This rearrangement joins TRBV12-3 or TRBV12-4 to TRBJ2-1, with 8 bases lining up with TRBD2. The CDR3 spans 15 residues. Germline trimming cut 6 bases from V and 1 base from J; bases unmatched to any gene: 5. The CDR3 sequence is CASSPGLGSYNEQFF. Written as DNA, the CDR3 is TGTGCCAGCAGCCCGGGACTAGGGTCCTACAATGAGCAGTTCTTC.

The chain employs TRBV20-1 and TRBJ2-1; D not resolved. CDR1 DFQATT and CDR2 SNEGSKA come from the germline V gene (reference sequence). The CDR3 has 12 residues. V shed 3 bases and J shed 8 bases, with 11 bases lying between them. In nucleotides, the CDR3 is TGCAGTGCTAGGGAAACTATATATGAGCAGTTCTTC. Amino acid sequence: CSARETIYEQFF.

Remarks on this clonotype: A much larger clone differs from this one at a single base, so this may be a read error. The rearrangement joins TRBV29-1 to TRBJ2-5; D perhaps matches TRBD1 (6 bases). The germline V gene has CDR1 SQVTM and CDR2 ANQGSEA. The CDR3 length is 12 residues. CDR3: CSIDRIQETQYF. The DNA of the CDR3 is TGCAGCATTGACAGGATTCAAGAGACCCAGTACTTC.

The chain carries TRBV27 and TRBJ2-1, with TRBD2 matching over 7 bases. After removal of 5 bases from V and 7 bases from J, the junction contained 8 bases not matched to a gene. The V gene's germline CDR1 is MNHEY and CDR2 SMNVEV (reference sequence). The CDR3 has 14 residues. CDR3 protein: CASSPLGGGNEQFF. CDR3 sequence (DNA): TGTGCCAGCAGTCCCTTGGGGGGGGGTAATGAGCAGTTCTTC.

The chain has TRBV27 and TRBJ1-5; no clear D gene. The CDR3 has 14 residues. From germline, CDR1 is MNHEY and CDR2 SMNVEV (reference sequence). V lost 6 bases and J 6 bases, leaving 15 bases between the germline ends. CDR3 region: CASSRSAEGQPQHF. The CDR3 DNA reads as TGTGCCAGCAGCCGTAGTGCCGAGGGTCAGCCCCAGCATTTT.

In this sample, this clonotype turned up a few times. V usage is TRBV29-1 and J usage is TRBJ2-1, with a possible D match to TRBD1 (6 bases). Trimming took off 7 bases at V and 6 bases at J, with 16 bases between the two ends. This CDR3 region has 13 residues. Germline V CDR1 and CDR2: SQVTM, ANQGSEA. CDR3 sequence: CSGLYRESNEQFF. DNA of the CDR3: TGCAGCGGACTATACAGGGAAAGCAATGAGCAGTTCTTC.

The chain links TRBV25-1 to TRBJ1-3; 8 positions match TRBD1. V lost 3 bases and J lost 2; bases outside the gene matches: 3. The CDR3 runs 15 residues. Germline V gene lookup returns CDR1 MGHDK and CDR2 SYGVNS. This CDR3 reads CASSDTGGTGNTIYF. The CDR3 DNA sequence: TGTGCCAGCAGTGATACAGGGGGTACTGGAAACACCATATATTTT.

The V gene is TRBV5-1, the J gene TRBJ2-4; a weak D match, TRBD1 (6 bases). The J call is in doubt because the DNA end fits TRBJ2-7 better. CDR3 length: 14 amino acids. Per germline, CDR1 SGHRS and CDR2 YFSETQ. Here the CDR3 reads CASSLRQEYYEQYF. The CDR3 coding sequence is TGCGCCAGCAGCTTGCGACAGGAATACTACGAGCAGTACTTC.

The chain is built from TRBV4-2 and TRBJ2-6, with a weak D call TRBD1 (6 bases). Per the germline V gene, CDR1 is LGHNA and CDR2 is YNFKEQ. This CDR3 contains 16 residues. The V and J ends lost 0 bases and 2 bases respectively, with 8 bases between them. The CDR3 region has the DNA TGTGCCAGCAGCCAAGAAGAGGGGGCTGGGGCCAACGTCCTGACTTTC. Protein product: CASSQEEGAGANVLTF.

In its sample, this clonotype was seen a few times. The chain is built from TRBV5-6 and TRBJ2-3, with 7 bases lining up with TRBD1. CDR1 and CDR2 from the germline V gene are SGHDT and YYEEEE. Trimming took 0 bases from V and 2 from J; bases not matched to a gene: 6. CDR3 size: 16 residues. The CDR3 DNA reads TGTGCCAGCAGCTTGGCCCGGGACAGATACACAGATACGCAGTATTTT. Protein sequence: CASSLARDRYTDTQYF.

This chain connects TRBV10-3 to TRBJ1-1, with D possibly being TRBD1 (5 bases). Germline CDR1 reads ENHRY; CDR2 reads SYGVKD. CDR3 length equals 13 residues. V was clipped by 9 bases and J by 0 bases, with 11 bases between them. The CDR3 loop is CAMRGPMNTEAFF. CDR3 DNA sequence: TGTGCCATGAGGGGCCCTATGAACACTGAAGCTTTCTTT.

A few counts support this clonotype. This rearrangement joins TRBV12-3 or TRBV12-4 to TRBJ2-3, with 8 nucleotides matching TRBD2. The trim removed 2 bases at V and 0 bases at J, leaving 4 bases unmatched. The CDR3 runs 16 residues. DNA of the CDR3: TGTGCCAGCAGTTTATTGGCTAGCGGGAGCACAGATACGCAGTATTTT. It encodes CASSLLASGSTDTQYF.